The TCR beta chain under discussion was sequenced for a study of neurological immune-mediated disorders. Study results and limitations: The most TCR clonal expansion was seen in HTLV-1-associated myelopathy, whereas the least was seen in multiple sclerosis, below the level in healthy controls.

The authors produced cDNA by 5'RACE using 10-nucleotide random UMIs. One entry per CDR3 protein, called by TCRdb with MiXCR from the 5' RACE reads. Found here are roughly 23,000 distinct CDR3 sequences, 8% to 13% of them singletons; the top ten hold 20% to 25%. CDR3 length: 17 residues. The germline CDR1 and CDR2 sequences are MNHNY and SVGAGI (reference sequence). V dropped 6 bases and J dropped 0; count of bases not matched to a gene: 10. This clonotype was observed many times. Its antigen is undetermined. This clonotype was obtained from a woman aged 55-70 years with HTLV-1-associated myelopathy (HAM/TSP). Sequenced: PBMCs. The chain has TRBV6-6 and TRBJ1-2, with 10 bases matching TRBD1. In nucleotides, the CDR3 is TGTGCCAGCAGCTCACGGGACAGGGGTAAAGCTAACTATGGCTACACCTTC. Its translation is CASSSRDRGKANYGYTF.